One sample yielded the 8 T cell receptor beta chains listed below, sequenced in a study of cytomegalovirus exposure and HLA in healthy donors. 60 Vbeta and 13 Jbeta primers were used in PCR. Produced via immunoSEQ multiplex PCR; TCRdb's table is partial and in-frame only. The sample records some 170,000 clones, roughly 80% being singletons. The sample consisted of PBMCs. The receptors here all came from a young woman in good health and CMV-seropositive.

The gene calls are TRBV14 and TRBJ1-6; the D is unclear. Trimming removed 0 bases from V and 10 bases from J, with 13 bases in between. The CDR3 length is 15 residues. Germline CDR1 reads SGHDN; CDR2 reads FVKESK. CDR3 sequence reads: CASSQELPLGSPLHF. The CDR3 region has the DNA TGTGCCAGCAGCCAAGAGCTTCCCCTCGGGTCACCCCTCCACTTT.

The chain is built from TRBV2 and TRBJ1-2; D perhaps matches TRBD1 (6 bases). This CDR3 is 14 amino acids long. Germline V gives CDR1 SNHLY, CDR2 FYNNEI. V lost 8 bases to trimming and J lost 4 bases, with 17 bases between them. This CDR3 reads CASGTGRAVYGYTF. CDR3 nucleotides: TGTGCCAGCGGCACAGGGCGGGCGGTCTATGGCTACACCTTC.

The genes are TRBV5-4 and TRBJ2-5; TRBD2 agrees at 8 bases. The V gene end was trimmed by 4 bases and the J gene end by 3 bases; junction bases not matched to a gene: 11. This CDR3 spans 16 amino acids. Germline-derived CDR1 and CDR2 are SGHNT and YYREEE (reference sequence). The chain's CDR3 is CASSLQIAGIKETQYF. The CDR3 bases are TGTGCCAGCAGCCTACAGATAGCGGGGATTAAAGAGACCCAGTACTTC. Full variable domain (rest looked up from reference TRBV5-4 and TRBJ2-5): ETGVTQSPTHLIKTRGQQVTLRCSSQSGHNTVSWYQQALGQGPQFIFQYYREEENGRGNFPPRFSGLQFPNYSSELNVNALELDDSALYLCASSLQIAGIKETQYFGPGTRLLVL.

CDR3 loop: CASSATGDNNQPQHF. In nucleotides, the CDR3 is TGTGCCAGCAGCGCTACAGGGGATAACAATCAGCCCCAGCATTTT. The chain links TRBV9 to TRBJ1-5, with 7 bases matching TRBD1. The germline V gene encodes CDR1 SGDLS and CDR2 YYNGEE. Trimming removed 3 bases from V and 3 bases from J; junction bases left unmatched: 6. The CDR3 spans 15 residues.

The CDR3 sequence is CASSLVQGYEQFF. CDR3 bases: TGCGCCAGCAGCTTGGTACAGGGGTATGAGCAGTTCTTC. The V gene is TRBV5-1, the J gene TRBJ2-1, with 7 bases identical to TRBD1. The germline V gene has CDR1 SGHRS and CDR2 YFSETQ. The CDR3 is 13 amino acids. The J segment lost 8 bases and the V segment lost 0 bases, leaving 2 bases of the junction unmatched.

The V and J genes are TRBV6-5 and TRBJ2-5, with 12 bases lining up with TRBD1. V shed 5 bases and J 5 bases; nucleotides not matched to a gene: 6. Germline CDR1 reads MNHEY; CDR2 reads SVGAGI. This CDR3 has 15 residues. CDR3 bases: TGTGCCAGCAGTGGGGGACAGGGGGCCCGGGAGACCCAGTACTTC. Protein product: CASSGGQGARETQYF.

The genes are TRBV30 and TRBJ1-2; 9 bases map to TRBD1. J was trimmed by 13 bases and V by 5 bases; bases with no gene match: 14. The CDR3 is made up of 13 amino acids. Germline loops: CDR1 GTSNPN, CDR2 SVGIG (reference sequence). For the CDR3, the DNA is TGTGCCTGGGGACGAAATGCACAGGGGGCCCCCACCTTC. Translating it yields CAWGRNAQGAPTF.

The V and J genes are TRBV5-4 and TRBJ1-2; D may be TRBD1 (6 bases). In germline, CDR1 is SGHNT, CDR2 YYREEE (reference sequence). The CDR3 loop spans 14 amino acids. Trimming took 4 bases from V and 7 from J, leaving 17 bases between them. The chain's CDR3 is CASSLDGTSGGYTF. The CDR3 nucleotides read TGTGCCAGCAGCCTGGACGGGACATCTGGTGGCTACACCTTC.